This T cell receptor (beta chain) was found in a study of PD-1 blockade in classical Hodgkin lymphoma. V was pared by 2 bases and J by 6 bases, with 4 bases of the junction left unmatched. The CDR3 runs to 15 residues. Germline V gives CDR1 MDHEN, CDR2 SYDVKM. Study outcomes and limitations: Newly diagnosed patients had baseline TCR diversity that was reportedly lower than that of healthy donors.

Worth noting for this clone: What it binds is not known.

TCRdb's table, derived via immunoSEQ multiplex PCR, lists solely in-frame clones and lacks some. The sample has some 25,000 clones; 82% are singletons. With no exception, relapse followed autologous stem cell transplantation in all patients, and brentuximab vedotin exposure varied. This rearrangement joins TRBV28 to TRBJ1-4; 9 bases fit TRBD1. The receptor comes from a human donor with classical Hodgkin lymphoma. Sequences were derived from peripheral blood mononuclear cells (PBMCs), sampled before the second cycle of nivolumab. The CDR3 DNA is TGTGCCAGCAGTTTAGCAACAGGGGGCGATGAAAAACTGTTTTTT. Amino acids: CASSLATGGDEKLFF.